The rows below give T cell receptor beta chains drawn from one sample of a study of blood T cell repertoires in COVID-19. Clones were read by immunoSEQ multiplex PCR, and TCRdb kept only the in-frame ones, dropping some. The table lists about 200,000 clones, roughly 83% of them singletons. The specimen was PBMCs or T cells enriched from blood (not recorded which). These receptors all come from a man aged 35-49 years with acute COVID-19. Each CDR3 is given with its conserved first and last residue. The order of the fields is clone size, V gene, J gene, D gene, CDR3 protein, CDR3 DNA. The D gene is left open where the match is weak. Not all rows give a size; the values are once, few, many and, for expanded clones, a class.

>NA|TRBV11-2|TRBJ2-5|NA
CASSPRFIGGETQYF
TGTGCCAGCAGCCCCCGTTTCATCGGTGGAGAGACCCAGTACTTC
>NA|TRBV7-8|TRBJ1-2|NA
CASRLGGDYGYTF
TGTGCCAGCAGACTAGGGGGGGATTATGGCTACACCTTC
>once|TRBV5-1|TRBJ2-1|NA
CASSSRGDSYNEQFF
TGCGCCAGCAGCTCCCGCGGGGACTCCTACAATGAGCAGTTCTTC
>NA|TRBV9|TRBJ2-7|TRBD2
CASSVGLAGGKTSYEQYF
TGTGCCAGCAGCGTGGGACTAGCGGGAGGAAAAACCTCCTACGAGCAGTACTTC
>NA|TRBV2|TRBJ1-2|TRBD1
CASRTGGALTLDENYGYTF
TGTGCCAGCAGGACAGGGGGAGCATTGACCCTCGACGAAAACTATGGCTACACCTTC
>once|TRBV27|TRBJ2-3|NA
CASSSTSSSTDTQYF
TGTGCCAGCAGCTCAACGAGTTCTAGCACAGATACGCAGTATTTT
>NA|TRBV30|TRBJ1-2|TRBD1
CAWSVQGAGGYTF
TGTGCCTGGAGTGTGCAGGGGGCAGGAGGCTACACCTTC
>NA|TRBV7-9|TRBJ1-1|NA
CASSYIQGGNTEAFF
TGTGCCAGCAGCTACATCCAAGGGGGTAACACTGAAGCTTTCTTT
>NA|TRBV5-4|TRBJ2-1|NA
CASSSFERNEQFF
TGTGCCAGCAGCTCATTCGAGAGGAATGAGCAGTTCTTC
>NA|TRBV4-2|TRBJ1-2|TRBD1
CASSQDYRGDYGYTF
TGTGCCAGCAGCCAAGATTACAGGGGCGACTATGGCTACACCTTC
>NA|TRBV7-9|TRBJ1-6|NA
CASSSQNSPLHF
TGTGCCAGCAGCTCCCAAAATTCACCCCTCCACTTT
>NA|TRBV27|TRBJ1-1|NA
CASSFRGQNTEAFF
TGTGCCAGCAGTTTTAGGGGACAGAACACTGAAGCTTTCTTT
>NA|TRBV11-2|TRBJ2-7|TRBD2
CASSLDGLAGVPEQYF
TGTGCCAGCAGCTTAGATGGTTTAGCGGGAGTTCCCGAGCAGTACTTC
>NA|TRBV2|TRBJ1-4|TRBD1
CASPGDSSTNEKLFF
TGTGCCAGTCCTGGGGACAGTTCAACTAATGAAAAACTGTTTTTT
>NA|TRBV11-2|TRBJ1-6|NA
CASSFNSMNSPLHF
TGTGCCAGCAGCTTCAACAGTATGAATTCACCCCTCCACTTT
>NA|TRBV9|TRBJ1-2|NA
CASSNGQANYGYTF
TGTGCCAGCAGCAACGGTCAAGCTAACTATGGCTACACCTTC
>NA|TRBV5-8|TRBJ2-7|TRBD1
CASSFGQGRDNF
TGTGCCAGCAGCTTTGGACAGGGCAGAGATAACTTC
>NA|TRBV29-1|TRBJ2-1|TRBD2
CSVDVAGVYNEQFF
TGCAGCGTTGATGTGGCGGGAGTGTACAATGAGCAGTTCTTC
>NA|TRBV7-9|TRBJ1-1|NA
CGTGTEAFF
TGCGGTACCGGGACTGAAGCTTTCTTT
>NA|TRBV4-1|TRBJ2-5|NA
CASSQEYPTRETQYF
TGCGCCAGCAGCCAAGAGTATCCGACTCGAGAGACCCAGTACTTC
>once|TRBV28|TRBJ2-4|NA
CASSPWTSRGKNIQYF
TGTGCCAGCAGTCCTTGGACCTCACGGGGCAAAAACATTCAGTACTTC
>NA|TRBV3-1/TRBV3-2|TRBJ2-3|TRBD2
CASSPLSPAGGADTQYF
TGTGCCAGCAGCCCCCTCTCGCCAGCGGGAGGCGCAGATACGCAGTATTTT
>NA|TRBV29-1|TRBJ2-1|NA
CSVVSARAGGEQFF
TGCAGCGTTGTATCGGCCCGTGCGGGTGGTGAGCAGTTCTTC
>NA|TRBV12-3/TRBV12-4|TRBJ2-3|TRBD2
CASSLTSTDTQYF
TGTGCCAGCAGTTTGACTAGCACGGATACGCAGTATTTT
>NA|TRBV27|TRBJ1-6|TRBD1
CASRWTGGSPLHF
TGTGCCAGCAGGTGGACAGGGGGTTCACCCCTCCACTTT
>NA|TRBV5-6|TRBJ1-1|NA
CASSAGSDVAFF
TGTGCCAGCAGCGCGGGGTCAGATGTAGCTTTCTTT
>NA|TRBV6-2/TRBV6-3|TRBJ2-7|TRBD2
CASSSFLAASYEQYF
TGTGCCAGCAGTTCCTTCCTAGCGGCCTCCTACGAGCAGTACTTC
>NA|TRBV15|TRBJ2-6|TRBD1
CATAVGDRTPGANVLTF
TGTGCCACCGCCGTGGGGGACAGGACCCCTGGGGCCAACGTCCTGACTTTC
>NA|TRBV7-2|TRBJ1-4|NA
CASSRAGGNEKLFF
TGTGCCAGCAGCCGGGCGGGAGGGAATGAAAAACTGTTTTTT